This T cell receptor (beta chain) was sequenced for a study of T-cell reconstitution after alpha-beta-depleted transplantation in children. Only a few counts were recorded for this clonotype. Germline V gene sequence: CDR1 SGHRS, CDR2 YFSETQ. This CDR3 region has 16 residues. Trimming removed 4 bases from V and 5 bases from J; junction bases left unmatched: 14. Preparation of the TCRbeta library was carried out with unique molecular identifiers. From the PCR reads, TCRdb called clonotypes with MiXCR, one entry per CDR3 protein. Of roughly 790,000 distinct CDR3 sequences in the sample, roughly 15% were seen once.

The sequence was obtained from a male patient younger than 18 who had a stem cell transplant for acute lymphoblastic leukemia, so the T cells may come from the graft donor. The rearrangement links TRBV5-1 to TRBJ2-5; 7 positions agree with TRBD2. Sequences were derived from PBMCs, mostly from graft donor cells, sampled 360 days after TCRalphabeta/CD19-depleted stem cell transplant. The CDR3 protein is CASSPGLKRDYETQYF. As DNA, the CDR3 is TGCGCCAGCAGCCCGGGACTGAAAAGGGACTACGAGACCCAGTACTTC.